The sequence of this T cell receptor (beta chain) was determined in a study of siplizumab effects on memory and regulatory T cells. The CDR3 is made up of 14 amino acids. V lost 1 base to trimming and J lost 8 bases; unmatched junction nucleotides: 3. Germline CDR1 LGHNA, CDR2 YNFKEQ. This table comes from immunoSEQ multiplex PCR, and its TCRdb copy is limited to in-frame clones, with some not included. Among around 110,000 clones listed, about 95% were seen once. The clonotype originates from a human donor in good health. This sequence joins TRBV4-2 and TRBJ2-1, with TRBD1 identical over 9 bases. The specimen was non-Treg CD4+ T cells sorted from blood. As DNA, the CDR3 is TGTGCCAGCAGCCAAGTACAGGGGGCTGATGAGCAGTTCTTC. Amino acids: CASSQVQGADEQFF.